Listed below are T cell receptor beta chains from one sample, sequenced in a study of CD4+ T cells in melanoma. TCRdb's copy holds only in-frame clones and misses some; the assay was immunoSEQ multiplex PCR. There are over 100,000 clones in the sample; around 92% occur only once, and less than 4% lies in the top ten. The sequencing input was peripheral blood. Receptor source: a human donor with melanoma. CDR3s include the opening cysteine and the closing phenylalanine or tryptophan. Each record gives: V gene, clone size, J gene, D gene, CDR3 protein, CDR3 DNA. The D gene is left open where the match is weak. Part of the rows lack a size; the others show once, few, many or a class for expanded clones.

V gene: TRBV7-2
clone size: .
J gene: TRBJ2-7
D gene: TRBD2
CDR3 protein: CASSPTLAGGREQYF
CDR3 DNA: TGTGCCAGCAGCCCAACCCTAGCGGGAGGTCGAGAGCAGTACTTC

V gene: TRBV18
clone size: .
J gene: TRBJ2-3
D gene: .
CDR3 protein: CASSRSTDTQYF
CDR3 DNA: TGTGCCAGCTCGCGATCCACAGATACGCAGTATTTT

V gene: TRBV7-7
clone size: .
J gene: TRBJ2-5
D gene: TRBD1
CDR3 protein: CASSLAHRGETQYF
CDR3 DNA: TGTGCCAGCAGCTTAGCCCACAGGGGAGAGACCCAGTACTTC

V gene: TRBV30
clone size: .
J gene: TRBJ1-5
D gene: .
CDR3 protein: CAWSSGWHQPQHF
CDR3 DNA: TGTGCCTGGAGTTCAGGGTGGCATCAGCCCCAGCATTTT

V gene: TRBV28
clone size: .
J gene: TRBJ2-6
D gene: .
CDR3 protein: CASASAASGANVLTF
CDR3 DNA: TGTGCCAGCGCCTCGGCCGCCTCTGGGGCCAACGTCCTGACTTTC

V gene: TRBV7-2
clone size: .
J gene: TRBJ2-3
D gene: TRBD1
CDR3 protein: CASSLDQGADTQYF
CDR3 DNA: TGTGCCAGCAGCTTAGACCAGGGGGCTGATACGCAGTATTTT

V gene: TRBV29-1
clone size: .
J gene: TRBJ2-2
D gene: .
CDR3 protein: CSVARKNTGELFF
CDR3 DNA: TGCAGCGTTGCCAGGAAAAACACCGGGGAGCTGTTTTTT

V gene: TRBV30
clone size: .
J gene: TRBJ2-5
D gene: .
CDR3 protein: CAWMPGQTPQETQYF
CDR3 DNA: TGTGCCTGGATGCCGGGTCAGACGCCCCAAGAGACCCAGTACTTC

V gene: TRBV5-1
clone size: .
J gene: TRBJ2-1
D gene: .
CDR3 protein: CASSQTDSSYNEQFF
CDR3 DNA: TGCGCCAGCAGCCAAACTGATAGCTCCTACAATGAGCAGTTCTTC

V gene: TRBV27
clone size: .
J gene: TRBJ2-3
D gene: .
CDR3 protein: CASSSPGPIIF
CDR3 DNA: TGTGCCAGCAGTTCCCCGGGACCTATAATTTTT

V gene: TRBV2
clone size: .
J gene: TRBJ2-5
D gene: TRBD2
CDR3 protein: CASSLGLAVGETQYF
CDR3 DNA: TGTGCCAGCAGCCTGGGACTAGCTGTGGGGGAGACCCAGTACTTC

V gene: TRBV27
clone size: .
J gene: TRBJ2-5
D gene: TRBD2
CDR3 protein: CASRISSGRETQYF
CDR3 DNA: TGTGCCAGCAGGATTTCTAGCGGGAGGGAGACCCAGTACTTC

V gene: TRBV18
clone size: .
J gene: TRBJ2-3
D gene: TRBD1
CDR3 protein: CASQRQGTTDTQYF
CDR3 DNA: TGTGCCAGCCAAAGACAGGGAACCACAGATACGCAGTATTTT

V gene: TRBV7-9
clone size: .
J gene: TRBJ2-7
D gene: .
CDR3 protein: CASSSSSEWGYEQYF
CDR3 DNA: TGTGCCAGCAGCTCAAGTTCCGAATGGGGGTACGAGCAGTACTTC

V gene: TRBV18
clone size: .
J gene: TRBJ1-4
D gene: TRBD1
CDR3 protein: CASSPRQDRDEKLFF
CDR3 DNA: TGTGCCAGCTCACCTCGGCAGGACAGGGATGAAAAACTGTTTTTT

V gene: TRBV2
clone size: few
J gene: TRBJ1-6
D gene: .
CDR3 protein: CASSAMVGGSPLHF
CDR3 DNA: TGTGCCAGCAGTGCGATGGTGGGAGGTTCACCCCTCCACTTT